These 9 T cell receptor beta chains came from one sample sequenced in a study of CD8+ T cells in alopecia areata. cDNA prepared by RNA extraction and subsequent reverse transcription served as the template for sequencing. Repertoires were generated with immunoSEQ multiplex PCR, while TCRdb's copy carries only in-frame clones and drops some. The sample is made up of about 270,000 clones, none counted only once. A sort of pooled cutaneous lymph node cells used CD4, CD8alpha, NKG2D, NKG2ACE and other stains. Sequences were obtained from CD4+ T cells sorted from a lymph node. The origin of the receptors is a C3H/HeJ mouse with alopecia areata. MHC haplotype of the mouse line: H2-k.

This clone was seen a few times. Gene names are the mouse ones. The read ends 4 residues early relative to the CDR3; the germline J gene fills the gap. V is TRBV13-1 and J is TRBJ1-1; no clear D gene. Germline CDR1 is NSHNY and CDR2 is SYGAGN. With 0 bases removed from V and 2 bases from J, the gap between germline ends came to 8 bases. The CDR3 loop spans 14 amino acids. CDR3 bases read: TGTGCCAGCAGTGATGACCAGGTTAACACA. Protein product: CASSDDQVNT. The whole CDR3 protein is CASSDDQVNTEVFF.

About this clone: Mouse gene names and germline throughout. The read terminates 4 residues before the CDR3 end, so the remaining end is supplied by the germline J gene. V gene TRBV13-3 combines with J gene TRBJ2-5, with D tentatively TRBD2 (7 bases). The CDR3 totals 18 residues. V lost 2 bases and J 2 bases, leaving 21 bases between the germline ends. CDR1 is NNHDY, CDR2 SYVADS, per germline. CDR3 region: CASSDGWRGAIGQDTQYF. CDR3 DNA (partial): TGTGCCAGCAGTGACGGGTGGCGGGGGGCCATTGGCCAAGAC.

This clone has just a few counts. Gene names and germline refer to mouse. CDR3 loop: CASGDRSNSDYTF. Partial CDR3 DNA: TGTGCCAGCGGAGACAGGTCAAACTCC. This chain connects TRBV13-2 to TRBJ1-2; possible D gene TRBD1, 6 bases. The read finishes 4 residues shy of the CDR3 end, and the germline J gene is used to complete it. V was pared by 5 bases and J by 0 bases, with 8 bases between. The CDR3 runs 13 residues. Per germline, CDR1 NNHNN and CDR2 SYGAGS (reference sequence).

As regards this clone: The germline and genes are mouse ones. The read terminates 4 residues ahead of where the CDR3 ends, so the germline J gene completes it. The chain has TRBV19 and TRBJ2-7, with D hard to call. Trimming shortened V by 1 base and J by 0 bases, and 8 bases separated the two germline ends. The V gene's germline CDR1 is FNHDT and CDR2 SITEND (reference sequence). This CDR3 comprises 14 residues. Here the CDR3 reads CASSITESSYEQYF. The covered CDR3 bases are TGTGCCAGCAGTATAACAGAAAGCTCCTAT.

A note on this clone: Gene names refer to mouse genes. Read sequence stops 3 residues before the CDR3 end, and the germline J gene provides the missing end. The chain links TRBV13-1 to TRBJ1-6; tentative D call: TRBD1 (5 bases). TRBJ1-6 falls under the ORF class, with uncertain function. Trimming removed 3 bases from V and 7 bases from J, with 14 bases in between. In germline, CDR1 is NSHNY, CDR2 SYGAGN. The CDR3 consists of 15 residues. CDR3 in amino acids: CASSVQGGLNSPLYF. The sequenced CDR3 bases are TGTGCCAGCAGTGTGCAGGGAGGCCTGAATTCGCCC.

A word on this clone: Gene names are mouse gene names. The read finishes 4 residues shy of the CDR3 end, and the germline J gene is used to complete it. The rearrangement joins TRBV5 to TRBJ1-1, with a tentative D call TRBD1 (5 bases). Trimming took off 4 bases at V and 0 bases at J, with 9 bases between the two ends. The CDR3 runs 14 residues. Germline V gene lookup returns CDR1 LGHNA and CDR2 YNLKQL (reference sequence). The DNA read from the CDR3 is TGTGCCAGCAGCCCCGCCAGGGCAAACACA. It specifies CASSPARANT. Given in full, the CDR3 is CASSPARANTEVFF.

This clone was seen a handful of times. A read error may explain this, as a much larger clone is one base away. All gene names here are mouse names. Read coverage stops 4 residues before the CDR3 terminus; the germline J gene supplies the remainder. V gene TRBV13-3 combines with J gene TRBJ2-2; 7 bases agree with TRBD1. Germline CDR1 NNHDY, CDR2 SYVADS. CDR3 length equals 14 residues. With V trimmed by 4 bases and J by 1 base, 1 base remained unmatched. CDR3 DNA (partial): TGTGCCAGCAGTCACAGGGGAAACACCGGG. It yields the protein CASSHRGNTG. Given in full, the CDR3 is CASSHRGNTGQLYF. The complete variable domain, with remaining parts taken from reference TRBV13-3 and TRBJ2-2, reads EAAVTQSPRSKVAVTGGKVTLSCHQTNNHDYMYWYRQDTGHGLRLIHYSYVADSTEKGDIPDGYKASRPSQENFSLILELASLSQTAVYFCASSHRGNTGQLYFGEGSKLTVL.

There are a few counts of this clone. The gene names here belong to mouse. The covered CDR3 bases are TGTGCCAGCAGTCCGGACAGGCCCTATGCT. Protein: CASSPDRPYA. The CDR3 reads in full as CASSPDRPYAEQFF. The gene calls are TRBV13-3 and TRBJ2-1; 7 nucleotides agree with TRBD1. The CDR3 is cut off 4 residues early in the read; its end comes from the germline J gene. J lost 3 bases, V lost 4 bases, and 4 bases had no gene match. This CDR3 is 14 amino acids long. The germline gives CDR1 NNHDY, CDR2 SYVADS.

The sample holds a few counts of this clone. Mouse names are used for the genes. The sequence runs out 4 residues before the end of the CDR3; the remainder is reconstructed from the germline J gene. The chain combines TRBV1 with TRBJ2-2, with TRBD1 matching over 7 bases. Germline-derived CDR1 and CDR2 are NSQYPW and LRSPGD (reference sequence). This CDR3 comprises 15 residues. J gave up 2 bases and V 3 bases, and 3 bases lay outside the gene matches. Partial CDR3 DNA: TGCACCTGCAGTGCTCAACAGGGGAACACCGGG. Residues: CTCSAQQGNTG. The whole CDR3 reads CTCSAQQGNTGQLYF.